This T cell receptor (beta chain) was identified in a study of T cell responses to AZD1222 COVID-19 vaccine. This clone was recorded a few times. Germline CDR1 and CDR2: LGHDT and YNNKEL (reference sequence). This CDR3 is built from 16 residues. Unmatched junction bases numbered 14, after V lost 5 bases and J lost 5 bases. Only in-frame clones appear in the TCRdb table, and some are missing; sequencing was by immunoSEQ multiplex PCR. The table includes approximately 200,000 clones, roughly nine tenths detected once. The sample was peripheral blood, taken 28 days after the second AZD1222 dose. The clonotype comes from an adult who received the AZD1222 COVID-19 vaccine. V and J are TRBV3-1 (or the pseudogene TRBV3-2) and TRBJ2-5; 7 positions match TRBD2. The chain's CDR3 is CASSAPGAGRMETQYF. Written as DNA, the CDR3 is TGTGCCAGCAGCGCCCCCGGAGCGGGGCGGATGGAGACCCAGTACTTC.